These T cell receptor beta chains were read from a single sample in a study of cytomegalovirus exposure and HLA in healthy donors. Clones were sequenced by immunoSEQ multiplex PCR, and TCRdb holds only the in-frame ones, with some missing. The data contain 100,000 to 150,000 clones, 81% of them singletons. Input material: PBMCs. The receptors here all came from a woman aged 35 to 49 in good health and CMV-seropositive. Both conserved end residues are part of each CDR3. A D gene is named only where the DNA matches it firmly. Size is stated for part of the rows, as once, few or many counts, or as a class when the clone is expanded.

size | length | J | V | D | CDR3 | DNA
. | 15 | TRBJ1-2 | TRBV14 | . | CASSQDGWQTYGYTF | TGTGCCAGCAGCCAAGATGGATGGCAGACTTATGGCTACACCTTC
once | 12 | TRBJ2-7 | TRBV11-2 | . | CASSLVTYEQYF | TGTGCCAGCAGCTTAGTAACCTACGAGCAGTACTTC
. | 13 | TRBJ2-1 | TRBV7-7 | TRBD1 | CASSPGTANEQFF | TGTGCTAGCAGCCCCGGGACAGCAAATGAGCAGTTCTTC
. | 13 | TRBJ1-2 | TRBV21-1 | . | CASSPQGYYGYTF | TGTGCCAGCAGCCCCCAGGGGTACTATGGCTACACCTTC
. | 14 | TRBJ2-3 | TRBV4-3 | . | CASSQERRGGTQYF | TGCGCCAGCAGCCAAGAGCGACGGGGTGGTACGCAGTATTTT
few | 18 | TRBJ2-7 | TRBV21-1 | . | CASSKDVGGRAQGYEQYF | TGTGCCAGCAGCAAGGACGTTGGCGGGAGGGCCCAGGGTTACGAGCAGTACTTC
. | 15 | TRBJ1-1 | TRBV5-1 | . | CASSALGWGDTEAFF | TGTGCCAGCAGCGCGTTAGGGTGGGGGGACACTGAAGCTTTCTTT
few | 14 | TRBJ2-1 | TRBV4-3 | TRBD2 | CASSQEISTGGLFF | TGCGCCAGCAGCCAAGAAATTTCGACGGGAGGCCTGTTCTTC
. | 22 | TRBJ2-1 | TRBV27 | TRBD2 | CASSPSWKHWTSPGGTYNEQFF | TGTGCCAGCAGTCCAAGCTGGAAACACTGGACTAGCCCGGGCGGAACCTACAATGAGCAGTTCTTC
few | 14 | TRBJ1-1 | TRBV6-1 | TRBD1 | CASSGDRELDEAFF | TGTGCCAGCAGCGGGGACAGGGAGTTGGATGAAGCTTTCTTT
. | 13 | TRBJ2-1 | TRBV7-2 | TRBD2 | CASSPGTNNEQFF | TGTGCCAGCAGCCCAGGGACTAACAATGAGCAGTTCTTC
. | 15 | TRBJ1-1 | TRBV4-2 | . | CASSPSGELNTEAFF | TGTGCCAGCAGCCCCTCGGGGGAGTTGAACACTGAAGCTTTCTTT
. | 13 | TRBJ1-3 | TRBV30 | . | CAWSPTLGNTIYF | TGTGCCTGGAGCCCTACCCTCGGAAACACCATATATTTT
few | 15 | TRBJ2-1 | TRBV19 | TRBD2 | CASRIAGGNINEQFF | TGTGCCAGTAGAATAGCGGGAGGGAATATCAATGAGCAGTTCTTC
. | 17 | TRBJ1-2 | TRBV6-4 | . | CASSDPKGGGGCYGYTF | TGTGCCAGCAGTGACCCGAAGGGTGGGGGGGGGTGCTATGGCTACACCTTC
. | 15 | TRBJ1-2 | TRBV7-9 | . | CASSLGLDGGQGYTF | TGTGCCAGCAGCTTAGGTTTGGACGGGGGGCAAGGCTACACCTTC
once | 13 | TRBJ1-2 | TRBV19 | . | CASTSDRLYGYTF | TGTGCCAGTACCTCCGACAGACTCTATGGCTACACCTTC
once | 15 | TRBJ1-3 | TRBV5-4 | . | CASSLDVNSGNTIYF | TGTGCCAGCAGCTTGGATGTCAACTCTGGAAACACCATATATTTT
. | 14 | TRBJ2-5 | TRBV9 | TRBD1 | CASSAGQGVETQYF | TGTGCCAGCAGCGCGGGACAGGGAGTGGAGACCCAGTACTTC
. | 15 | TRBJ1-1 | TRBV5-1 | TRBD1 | CASSNSGGGNTEAFF | TGCGCCAGCAGCAACTCAGGGGGCGGGAACACTGAAGCTTTCTTT
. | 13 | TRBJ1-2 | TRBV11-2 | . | CASSFLGARGYTF | TGTGCCAGCAGCTTTCTTGGGGCAAGAGGCTACACCTTC
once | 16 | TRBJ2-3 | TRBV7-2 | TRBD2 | CASSPQPSGSQDTQYF | TGTGCCAGCAGCCCACAGCCTAGCGGGAGTCAAGATACGCAGTATTTT
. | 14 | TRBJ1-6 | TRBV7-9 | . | CASSLDSDNSPLHF | TGTGCCAGCAGCTTAGATTCAGATAATTCACCCCTCCACTTT
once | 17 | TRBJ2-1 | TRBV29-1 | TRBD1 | CSVDGIGGQGVYNEQFF | TGCAGCGTTGATGGTATAGGAGGACAGGGAGTTTACAATGAGCAGTTCTTC
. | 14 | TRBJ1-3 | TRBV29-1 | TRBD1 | CSVGLGQSGNTIYF | TGCAGCGTTGGCCTGGGACAGAGCGGAAACACCATATATTTT
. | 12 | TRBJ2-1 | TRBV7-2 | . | CASSWASNEQFF | TGTGCCAGCAGCTGGGCGAGCAATGAGCAGTTCTTC
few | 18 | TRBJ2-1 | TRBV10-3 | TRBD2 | CAISDPAIAGQSYNEQFF | TGTGCCATCAGTGACCCCGCGATAGCGGGACAAAGTTACAATGAGCAGTTCTTC
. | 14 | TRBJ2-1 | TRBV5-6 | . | CASSLGWGRDEQFF | TGTGCCAGCAGCTTGGGCTGGGGCCGGGATGAGCAGTTCTTC
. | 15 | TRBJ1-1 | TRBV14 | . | CASSPHLTRNTEAFF | TGTGCCAGCAGCCCCCACCTCACACGGAACACTGAAGCTTTCTTT
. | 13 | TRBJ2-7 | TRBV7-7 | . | CASSTRQGGEQYF | TGTGCTAGCAGCACCCGGCAGGGGGGCGAGCAGTACTTC
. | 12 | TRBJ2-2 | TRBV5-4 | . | CAEEGSTGELFF | TGTGCCGAGGAGGGATCGACCGGGGAGCTGTTTTTT
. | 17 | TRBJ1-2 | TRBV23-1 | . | CASTQGGSNTFNYGYTF | TGCGCCAGCACCCAAGGAGGGTCCAACACCTTTAACTATGGCTACACCTTC
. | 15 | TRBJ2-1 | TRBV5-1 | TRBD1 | CASSLGGTDIGEQFF | TGCGCCAGCAGCTTGGGAGGGACAGATATAGGCGAGCAGTTCTTC
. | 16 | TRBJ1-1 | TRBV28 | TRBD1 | CTSSSGTGVFGTEAFF | TGTACCAGCAGTTCCGGGACAGGGGTTTTTGGCACTGAAGCTTTCTTT
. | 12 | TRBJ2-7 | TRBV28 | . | CASSFLSYEQYF | TGTGCCAGCAGTTTCCTCTCCTACGAGCAGTACTTC
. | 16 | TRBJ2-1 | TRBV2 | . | CASRTSLGGSYNEQFF | TGTGCCAGCAGGACCTCCCTGGGCGGGTCCTACAATGAGCAGTTCTTC
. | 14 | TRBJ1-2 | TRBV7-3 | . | CASSSRLPERGYTF | TGTGCCAGCAGCTCCAGGTTACCAGAGCGGGGCTACACCTTC
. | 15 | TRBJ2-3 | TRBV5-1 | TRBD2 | CASRIGGGSTDTQYF | TGCGCCAGCAGAATTGGCGGGGGGAGCACAGATACGCAGTATTTT
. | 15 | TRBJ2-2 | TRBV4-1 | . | CASSQDRPDTGELFF | TGCGCCAGCAGCCAAGATCGTCCGGACACCGGGGAGCTGTTTTTT
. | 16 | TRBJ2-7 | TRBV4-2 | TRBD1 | CASSPSGGEGIYEQYF | TGTGCCAGCAGCCCATCAGGGGGTGAGGGTATCTACGAGCAGTACTTC
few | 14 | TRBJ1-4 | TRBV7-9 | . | CASTPVGIGEKLFF | TGTGCCAGCACCCCTGTGGGGATTGGGGAGAAACTGTTTTTT
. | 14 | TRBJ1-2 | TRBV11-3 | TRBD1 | CASSLNRGGYGYTF | TGTGCCAGCAGCTTAAACAGGGGCGGCTATGGCTACACCTTC
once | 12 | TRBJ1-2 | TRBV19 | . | CASQEGNYGYTF | TGTGCCAGCCAAGAGGGCAACTATGGCTACACCTTC
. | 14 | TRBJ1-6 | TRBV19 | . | CASRATGFDSPLHF | TGTGCCAGTAGAGCTACAGGGTTTGATTCACCCCTCCACTTT
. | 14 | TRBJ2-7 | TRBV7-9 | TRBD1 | CASSWTGNSYEQYF | TGTGCCAGCAGCTGGACAGGGAACTCCTACGAGCAGTACTTC
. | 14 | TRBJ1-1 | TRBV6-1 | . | CASSEHSLNTEAFF | TGTGCCAGCAGTGAGCACTCCTTGAACACTGAAGCTTTCTTT
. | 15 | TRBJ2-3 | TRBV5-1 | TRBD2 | CASGVAGGMPDTQYF | TGCGCCAGCGGGGTAGCGGGGGGCATGCCGGATACGCAGTATTTT
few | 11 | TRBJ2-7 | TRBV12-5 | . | CASGSHLEQYF | TGTGCTAGTGGCTCACATCTGGAGCAGTACTTC
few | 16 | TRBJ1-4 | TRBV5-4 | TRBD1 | CASSPDRLSTNEKLFF | TGTGCCAGCAGCCCGGACAGGCTCTCAACTAATGAAAAACTGTTTTTT
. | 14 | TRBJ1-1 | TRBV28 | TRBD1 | CASSFGQGGTEAFF | TGTGCCAGCAGTTTCGGACAGGGCGGGACTGAAGCTTTCTTT
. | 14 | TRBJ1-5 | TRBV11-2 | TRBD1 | CASSKDRVNQPQHF | TGTGCCAGCAGTAAGGACAGGGTAAATCAGCCCCAGCATTTT
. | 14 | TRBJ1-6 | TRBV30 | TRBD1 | CAWRKTGEGSPLHF | TGTGCCTGGAGGAAGACAGGGGAAGGCTCACCCCTCCACTTT
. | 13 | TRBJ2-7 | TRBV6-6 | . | CASSVTGAYEQYF | TGTGCCAGCAGTGTGACGGGGGCCTACGAGCAGTACTTC
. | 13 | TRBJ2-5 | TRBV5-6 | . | CASSSRVQETQYF | TGTGCCAGCAGCTCTCGAGTCCAAGAGACCCAGTACTTC